The following is a T cell receptor beta chain sequence with its context. Its antigen is undetermined. This sample was taken from a study of T-cell reconstitution after alpha-beta-depleted transplantation in children. Study-level results: T-cell counts and diversity were attributed mostly to newly produced T cells one year after transplant. The high TCRbeta diversity at day 60 in some patients came from surviving recipient T cells and thymic progenitors. Reportedly, roughly two months post-transplant, alpha-beta T cells arose from several hundred expanded graft clones.

Unique molecular identifiers were incorporated into the prepared TCRbeta library. TCRdb recomputed calls from the PCR reads with MiXCR, one row per CDR3 protein. Of a few hundred thousand distinct CDR3 sequences listed, 25% to 30% are singletons. Sequenced here: PBMCs, sampled before TCRalphabeta/CD19-depleted stem cell transplant. The receptor comes from a boy under two years old with Wiskott-Aldrich syndrome, due to receive a stem cell transplant.

For the CDR3, the DNA is TGCAGCCCGAAGGGGGCTGGAGCTGAGCAGTTCTTC. Amino acid sequence: CSPKGAGAEQFF. The chain has TRBV29-1 and TRBJ2-1, with 7 positions matching TRBD1. CDR1 is SQVTM, CDR2 ANQGSEA, per germline. With 8 bases clipped from V and 9 bases from J, the junction kept 10 bases outside the gene matches. The CDR3 consists of 12 residues.